The 4 T cell receptor beta chains listed next were all sequenced from one sample in a study of immune heterogeneity within non-small cell lung tumors. Bulk tumor genomic DNA constituted the template, at about 600 ng per sample. Every primary tumor yielded several biopsies, spaced far apart, that were taken during surgery. Enrolled individuals presented with untreated, newly diagnosed non-small cell lung cancer and received curative surgery. A first 10-cycle multiplex round used 32 V-gene and 13 J-gene primers on TCR beta CDR3. TCRdb reprocessed the multiplex PCR reads with MiXCR, giving one entry per CDR3 protein. The sample holds fewer than 12,000 distinct CDR3 sequences, about 25% seen once. Sequenced input: lung tumor tissue. The receptors shown here come from a man between 50 and 59 years old with non-small cell lung cancer.

This clonotype has only a few counts. The V call is TRBV7-2, the J call TRBJ2-1, with TRBD2 matching over 8 bases. Germline V gene data show CDR1 as SGHTA and CDR2 as FQGNSA. This CDR3 contains 17 residues. The J segment lost 0 bases and the V segment lost 2 bases, leaving 6 bases of the junction unmatched. CDR3 amino acids: CASSLFVAGSSYNEQFF. CDR3 coding DNA: TGTGCCAGCAGCTTATTTGTAGCGGGAAGCTCCTACAATGAGCAGTTCTTC. The whole variable domain, filled in from reference TRBV7-2 and TRBJ2-1, reads GAGVSQSPSNKVTEKGKDVELRCDPISGHTALYWYRQSLGQGLEFLIYFQGNSAPDKSGLPSDRFSAERTGGSVSTLTIQRTQQEDSAVYLCASSLFVAGSSYNEQFFGPGTRLTVL.

Concerning this clonotype: This sequence may be a read error, since a much larger clone differs from it by one base. The gene calls are TRBV6-1 and TRBJ1-2, with TRBD1 as a possible D gene (6 bases). V was trimmed by 2 bases and J by 5 bases, leaving 15 bases between them. The CDR3 loop spans 15 amino acids. Germline V gives CDR1 MNHNS, CDR2 SASEGT. CDR3: CASSESLQGGYGYTF. The CDR3 DNA follows: TGTGCCAGCAGTGAATCCCTACAGGGAGGATATGGCTACACCTTC.

This clonotype has only a few counts. The chain recombines TRBV5-5 with TRBJ2-7; D ambiguous. CDR3 length: 12 residues. V shed 2 bases and J shed 3 bases, with 6 bases lying between them. Looked up from germline, CDR1 is SGHKS and CDR2 is YYEKEE (reference sequence). The chain's CDR3 is CASSFWHYEQYF. The CDR3 bases are TGTGCCAGCAGCTTCTGGCACTACGAGCAGTACTTC.

The genes are TRBV20-1 and TRBJ2-1; D may be TRBD1 or TRBD2 (7 bases each). The CDR3 extends over 16 amino acids. Germline CDR1 DFQATT, CDR2 SNEGSKA (reference sequence). Trimming took off 5 bases at V and 8 bases at J, with 25 bases between the two ends. The CDR3 DNA reads TGCAGTGCTGGCGGCACAGGGGCCTTGGCGGGGGATGAGCAGTTCTTC. This encodes CSAGGTGALAGDEQFF.